A single sample is the source of the 18 T cell receptor beta chains below, sequenced in a study of blood T cell repertoires in COVID-19. TCRdb keeps only in-frame clones here, not all; method: immunoSEQ multiplex PCR. Of about 68,000 clones detected, approximately 81% appear once; the ten largest clones hold approximately 8.8%. Material: peripheral blood. Source of these receptors: a man between 50 and 59 years old with active COVID-19.

This chain links TRBV25-1 with TRBJ2-1; the D gene is possibly TRBD2 (6 bases). Germline V gene sequence: CDR1 MGHDK, CDR2 SYGVNS. The V and J ends lost 2 bases and 8 bases respectively, with 10 bases between them. The CDR3 loop spans 13 amino acids. The CDR3 loop is CASSEIGSYEQFF. CDR3 DNA: TGTGCCAGCAGTGAAATCGGGAGCTATGAGCAGTTCTTC.

This sequence joins TRBV4-1 and TRBJ1-5; D might be TRBD1 (5 bases). V lost 0 bases to trimming and J lost 7 bases, with 10 bases between them. The CDR3 spans 14 residues. CDR1 and CDR2 (germline): MGHRA, YSYEKL. The CDR3, as DNA: TGCGCCAGCAGCCAAGATCGGGGGGGACAGCCCCAGCATTTT. Its translation is CASSQDRGGQPQHF.

V gene TRBV7-2 combines with J gene TRBJ2-3; 10 nucleotides agree with TRBD2. The germline V gene has CDR1 SGHTA and CDR2 FQGNSA. J gave up 6 bases and V 3 bases, and 6 bases lay outside the gene matches. This CDR3 is built from 15 residues. CDR3 bases: TGTGCCAGCAGCTTCAGCGGGGGGGCCGGGGATACGCAGTATTTT. This gives the protein CASSFSGGAGDTQYF.

The chain carries TRBV29-1 and TRBJ2-2; D remains unclear. Trimming took off 4 bases at V and 6 bases at J, with 9 bases between the two ends. In germline, CDR1 is SQVTM, CDR2 ANQGSEA. CDR3 length: 12 amino acids. CDR3 protein: CSVAQFAGELFF. In DNA form, the CDR3 reads TGCAGCGTTGCACAATTCGCCGGGGAGCTGTTTTTT.

V and J are TRBV18 and TRBJ1-2; no clear D gene. This CDR3 region has 14 residues. The V gene's germline CDR1 is KGHSH and CDR2 LQKENI. V was cut by 1 base and J by 6 bases, with 12 bases left in between. CDR3 amino acids: CASSPQFPQNGYTF. CDR3 DNA sequence: TGTGCCAGCTCACCACAGTTCCCGCAGAATGGCTACACCTTC.

Only one count was recorded for this clone. This sequence joins TRBV18 and TRBJ2-3; D ambiguous. Germline values: CDR1 KGHSH, CDR2 LQKENI. This CDR3 spans 13 amino acids. V lost 2 bases and J lost 2, with 5 bases in between. The CDR3 loop is CASSPDSTDTQYF. CDR3 DNA: TGTGCCAGCTCACCAGACTCCACAGATACGCAGTATTTT.

CDR3 DNA: TGTGCCAGCAGCCCTTCAGGAATGCAAGAGACCCAGTACTTC. Its translation: CASSPSGMQETQYF. J is TRBJ2-5 and V is TRBV2; D is uncertain. With 6 bases removed from V and 2 bases from J, the gap between germline ends came to 13 bases. The CDR3 length is 14 residues. Germline assignment: CDR1 SNHLY and CDR2 FYNNEI.

Here the CDR3 DNA reads TGTGCCAGCAGCCAAGACAGTTACTCCTACGAGCAGTACTTC. Translation gives CASSQDSYSYEQYF. The chain employs TRBV3-1 (or the pseudogene TRBV3-2) and TRBJ2-7, with D hard to call. Germline V gene data show CDR1 as LGHDT and CDR2 as YNNKEL (reference sequence). The CDR3 has 14 amino acids. Trimming removed 0 bases at V and 0 bases at J, with 6 bases between.

The chain employs TRBV2 and TRBJ1-1; TRBD1 might be the D (6 bases). The V end was cut by 2 bases, the J end by 7 bases, with 11 bases between. The CDR3 consists of 13 residues. Per the germline V gene, CDR1 is SNHLY and CDR2 is FYNNEI. CDR3 sequence: CASSERGGNEAFF. The CDR3 coding sequence is TGTGCCAGCAGTGAAAGGGGGGGCAATGAAGCTTTCTTT.

This sequence joins TRBV19 and TRBJ1-1, with 7 bases matching TRBD1. Losses at the gene ends were 1 base for V and 6 bases for J; bases not matched to a gene: 5. The CDR3 length is 14 residues. Germline V CDR1 and CDR2: LNHDA, SQIVND (reference sequence). The CDR3 reads CASSIVLQGPEAFF. The CDR3 nucleotides are TGTGCCAGTAGTATAGTCCTACAGGGGCCTGAAGCTTTCTTT. Full variable domain (remainder filled in from reference TRBV19 and TRBJ1-1): DGGITQSPKYLFRKEGQNVTLSCEQNLNHDAMYWYRQDPGQGLRLIYYSQIVNDFQKGDIAEGYSVSREKKESFPLTVTSAQKNPTAFYLCASSIVLQGPEAFFGQGTRLTVV.

V is TRBV6-5 and J is TRBJ1-1; TRBD1 might be the D (5 bases). Germline lookup yields CDR1 MNHEY and CDR2 SVGAGI. The CDR3 has 15 residues. V lost 4 bases, J lost 3 bases, and 15 bases lay in between. CDR3 loop: CASSSRGGVDTEAFF. Written as DNA, the CDR3 is TGTGCCAGCAGTTCTAGGGGCGGGGTGGACACTGAAGCTTTCTTT.

The rearrangement joins TRBV4-3 to TRBJ1-1; 9 nucleotides align to TRBD1. Unmatched junction bases numbered 6, after V lost 3 bases and J lost 4 bases. CDR3 length equals 15 residues. The germline CDR1 and CDR2 sequences are LGHNA and YSLEER. The CDR3 region is CASSQPKTGGTEAFF. CDR3 DNA: TGCGCCAGCAGCCAGCCCAAGACAGGGGGCACTGAAGCTTTCTTT.

The chain uses TRBV2 and TRBJ2-5; D is undetermined. V was cut by 4 bases and J by 2 bases, with 8 bases left in between. The CDR3 spans 13 residues. From germline, CDR1 is SNHLY and CDR2 FYNNEI. CDR3: CASSGVGQETQYF. The CDR3 DNA follows: TGTGCCAGCAGTGGAGTCGGGCAAGAGACCCAGTACTTC.

This clone was observed a handful of times. The gene calls are TRBV29-1 and TRBJ2-2, with 8 bases identical to TRBD1. From germline, CDR1 is SQVTM and CDR2 ANQGSEA. The CDR3 sequence is 17 residues long. V lost 1 base and J lost 4; bases outside the gene matches: 11. In DNA form, the CDR3 reads TGCAGCGTTGAAGTCGGGCAGGGGGCCCTCGGCACCGGGGAGCTGTTTTTT. It yields the protein CSVEVGQGALGTGELFF.

The J gene is TRBJ2-3, the V gene TRBV11-3; D not resolved. The CDR3 runs 15 residues. Germline CDR1 reads SGHNT; CDR2 reads YENEEA. V was pared by 1 base and J by 1 base, with 9 bases between. CDR3 amino acids: CASSLGGLGTDTQYF. CDR3 DNA: TGTGCCAGCAGCTTAGGCGGTTTGGGCACAGATACGCAGTATTTT. Using reference TRBV11-3 and TRBJ2-3 for the parts outside the CDR3, the full variable domain is EAGVVQSPRYKIIEKKQPVAFWCNPISGHNTLYWYLQNLGQGPELLIRYENEEAVDDSQLPKDRFSAERLKGVDSTLKIQPAELGDSAVYLCASSLGGLGTDTQYFGPGTRLTVL.

The chain's CDR3 is CASSQAGAVAEAFF. DNA for the CDR3: TGTGCCAGCAGCCAAGCAGGGGCGGTGGCTGAAGCTTTCTTT. The chain employs TRBV14 and TRBJ1-1; the D gene is possibly TRBD1 (6 bases). Germline V gives CDR1 SGHDN, CDR2 FVKESK. With 1 base removed from V and 6 bases from J, the gap between germline ends came to 12 bases. The CDR3 spans 14 residues.

The chain carries TRBV19 and TRBJ2-2; a possible D gene is TRBD1 (5 bases). Germline CDR1 is LNHDA and CDR2 is SQIVND (reference sequence). The V gene lost 11 bases and the J gene lost 3 bases, with 13 bases spanning the gap. This CDR3 has 13 residues. In nucleotides, the CDR3 is TGTGCCTTGAAAGGACAAGACACCGGGGAGCTGTTTTTT. It encodes CALKGQDTGELFF.

This sequence joins TRBV6-5 and TRBJ2-2; D ambiguous. The CDR3 runs to 16 residues. Germline values: CDR1 MNHEY, CDR2 SVGAGI. Trimming removed 0 bases from V and 3 bases from J, with 11 bases in between. The CDR3 DNA reads as TGTGCCAGCAGTTACTCCGGCAGGCTCGACACCGGGGAGCTGTTTTTT. It specifies CASSYSGRLDTGELFF.